This T cell receptor beta chain is from a study of blood T cell repertoires in COVID-19. The wider study: Donors in the United States, Italy and Spain gave samples during acute or convalescent COVID-19. PBMCs, B-cell-depleted T cells, or T cells provided the cDNA or gDNA that made up the material.

Per the original data handling: Amplification with reference gene primers provided the estimates of nucleated cell counts. TCRdb's copy holds only in-frame clones and misses some; the assay was immunoSEQ multiplex PCR. Clone size and the V and J calls come from that table; the DNA yielded D and trimming. The sample has approximately 25,000 clones; approximately 85% are singletons. CDR3 length: 16 amino acids. Germline V gene lookup returns CDR1 SGHVS and CDR2 FNYEAQ. V was cut by 5 bases and J by 6 bases, with 23 bases left in between. Sequenced: peripheral blood. The clonotype comes from a human donor in a cohort sampled during active COVID-19. The chain couples TRBV7-6 to TRBJ2-7; D remains unclear. Written as DNA, the CDR3 is TGTGCCAGCAGCAGATCTTGGTCGGGTTCCGCGATCGAGCAGTACTTC. Protein product: CASSRSWSGSAIEQYF.